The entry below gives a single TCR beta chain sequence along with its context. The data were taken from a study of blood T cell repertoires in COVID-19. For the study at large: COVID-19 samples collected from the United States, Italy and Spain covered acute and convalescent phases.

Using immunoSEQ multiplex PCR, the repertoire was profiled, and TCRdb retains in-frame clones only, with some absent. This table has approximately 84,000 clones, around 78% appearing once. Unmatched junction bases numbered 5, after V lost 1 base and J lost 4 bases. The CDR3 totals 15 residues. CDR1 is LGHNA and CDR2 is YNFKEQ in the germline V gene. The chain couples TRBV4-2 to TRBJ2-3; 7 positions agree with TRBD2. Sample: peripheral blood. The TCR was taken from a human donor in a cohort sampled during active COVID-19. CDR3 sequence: CASSQVAGEADTQYF. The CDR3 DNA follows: TGTGCCAGCAGCCAAGTGGCGGGGGAGGCAGATACGCAGTATTTT.